The clone carrying this T cell receptor beta chain showed up just once. This record comes from a study of shared clonotypes between healthy human individuals. The protocol was immunoSEQ multiplex PCR, while the TCRdb copy is restricted to in-frame clones and leaves out a portion. The top ten clones hold 0.25% to 0.35% of a sample with about 380,000 clones, approximately 97% of them seen once. This CDR3 contains 14 residues. Germline values: CDR1 SGHRS, CDR2 YFSETQ. Trimming left V 0 bases short and J 6 bases short, with 10 bases between. The source material was memory CD8+ T cells sorted from blood. Sample subset: CD45RO+ cells pooled with CCR7-negative TemRA cells. The origin of this receptor is a man under 40 in good health. The V and J genes are TRBV5-1 and TRBJ2-1; D not resolved. The CDR3 region is CASSLAAGSNEQFF. CDR3 nucleotides: TGCGCCAGCAGCTTGGCCGCTGGATCCAATGAGCAGTTCTTC.